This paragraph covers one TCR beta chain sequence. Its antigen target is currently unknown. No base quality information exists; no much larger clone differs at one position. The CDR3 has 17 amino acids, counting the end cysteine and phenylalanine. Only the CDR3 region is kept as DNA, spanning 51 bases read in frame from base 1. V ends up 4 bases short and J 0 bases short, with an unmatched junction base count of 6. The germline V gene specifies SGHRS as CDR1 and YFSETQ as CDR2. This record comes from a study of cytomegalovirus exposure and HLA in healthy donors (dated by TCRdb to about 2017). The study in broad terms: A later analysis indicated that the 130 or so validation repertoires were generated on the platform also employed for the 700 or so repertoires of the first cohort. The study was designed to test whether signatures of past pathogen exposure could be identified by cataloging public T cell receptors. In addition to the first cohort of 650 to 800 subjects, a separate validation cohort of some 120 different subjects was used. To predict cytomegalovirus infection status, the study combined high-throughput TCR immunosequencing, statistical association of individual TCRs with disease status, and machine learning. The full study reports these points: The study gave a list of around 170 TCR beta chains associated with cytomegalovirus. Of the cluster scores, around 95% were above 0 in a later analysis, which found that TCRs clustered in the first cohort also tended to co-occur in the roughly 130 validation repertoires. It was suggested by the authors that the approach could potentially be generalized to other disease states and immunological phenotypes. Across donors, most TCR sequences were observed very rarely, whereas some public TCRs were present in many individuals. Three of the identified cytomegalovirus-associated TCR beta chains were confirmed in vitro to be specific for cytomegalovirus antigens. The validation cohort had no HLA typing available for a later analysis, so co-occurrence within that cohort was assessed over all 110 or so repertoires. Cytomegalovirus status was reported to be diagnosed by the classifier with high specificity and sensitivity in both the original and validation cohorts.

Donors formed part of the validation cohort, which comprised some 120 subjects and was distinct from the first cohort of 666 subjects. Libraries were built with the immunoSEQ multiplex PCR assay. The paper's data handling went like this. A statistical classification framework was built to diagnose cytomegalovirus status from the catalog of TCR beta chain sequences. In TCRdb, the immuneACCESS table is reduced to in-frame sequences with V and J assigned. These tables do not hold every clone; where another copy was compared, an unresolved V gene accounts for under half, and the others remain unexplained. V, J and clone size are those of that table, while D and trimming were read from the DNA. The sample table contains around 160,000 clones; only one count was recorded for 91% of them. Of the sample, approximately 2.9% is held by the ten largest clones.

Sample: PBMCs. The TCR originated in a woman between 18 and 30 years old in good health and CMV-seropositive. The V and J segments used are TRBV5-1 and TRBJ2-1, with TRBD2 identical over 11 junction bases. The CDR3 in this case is CASSPGLAAPSYNEQFF. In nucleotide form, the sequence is TGCGCCAGCAGCCCGGGACTAGCGGCCCCCTCCTACAATGAGCAGTTCTTC.